One sample yielded the 10 T cell receptor beta chains listed below, sequenced in a study of beta chain features in type 1 diabetes. Whole-study results and caveats: In all four CD4+ subsets, TCRB CDR3 length was significantly, moderately reduced in type 1 diabetes.

The authors reverse transcribed all of the isolated RNA, so sequencing captured expressed TCRB transcripts. Profiled with immunoSEQ multiplex PCR; TCRdb holds only in-frame clones, not every one. Here the sample spans about 340,000 clones, roughly 14% being singletons. For these receptors, no antigen is known. Sequencing was performed on naive CD4+ T cells from blood. These receptors were collected from a young woman with type 1 diabetes.

This clone was observed a handful of times. This chain joins TRBV19 and TRBJ2-5; weak D call: TRBD1 (5 bases). Germline loops: CDR1 LNHDA, CDR2 SQIVND (reference sequence). The CDR3 contains 17 residues. Trimming shortened V by 3 bases and J by 1 base, and 18 bases separated the two germline ends. The CDR3 coding sequence is TGTGCCAGTAGTATCCTTGGCCGGCAGGGTGGCCAAGAGACCCAGTACTTC. Translation gives CASSILGRQGGQETQYF.

A few counts support this clone. V gene TRBV28 combines with J gene TRBJ2-2, with D possibly being TRBD2 (5 bases). The length of the CDR3 is 18 residues. Germline values: CDR1 MDHEN, CDR2 SYDVKM. V gave up 5 bases and J gave up 1 base, with 20 bases separating them. The CDR3 is CASSPGFKVGVNTGELFF. The CDR3 coding sequence is TGTGCCAGCAGTCCCGGGTTTAAGGTGGGAGTGAACACCGGGGAGCTGTTTTTT.

A remark on this clone: Other DNA sequences in the sample encode the same CDR3. The genes are TRBV7-2 and TRBJ2-3, with D unresolved. Germline CDR1 SGHTA, CDR2 FQGNSA. Trimming removed 5 bases at V and 4 bases at J, with 7 bases between. This CDR3 is built from 12 residues. CDR3 sequence reads: CASSRLADTQYF. CDR3 DNA: TGTGCCAGCAGCCGGCTAGCAGATACGCAGTATTTT.

This clone was seen a few times. The sample holds other DNA sequences that translate to the same CDR3. The chain joins TRBV5-1 to TRBJ1-1, with TRBD1 matching 9 bases. This CDR3 has 15 residues. The germline CDR1 and CDR2 sequences are SGHRS and YFSETQ. V lost 3 bases and J lost 0; bases outside the gene matches: 3. CDR3 region: CASSSGQGMNTEAFF. DNA for the CDR3: TGCGCCAGCAGCTCTGGACAGGGGATGAACACTGAAGCTTTCTTT.

The chain links TRBV11-2 to TRBJ2-1; the match to TRBD2 covers 10 bases. J lost 9 bases, V lost 4 bases, and 9 bases had no gene match. The CDR3 consists of 15 residues. Germline V gene lookup returns CDR1 SGHAT and CDR2 FQNNGV. The CDR3 sequence is CASSSGTSDLVEQFF. Written as DNA, the CDR3 is TGTGCCAGCAGCTCCGGGACTAGCGATCTGGTTGAGCAGTTCTTC.

V usage is TRBV5-1 and J usage is TRBJ1-1; 7 bases line up with TRBD1. Trimming cost V 3 bases and J 7 bases; bases outside gene matches: 3. Germline lookup yields CDR1 SGHRS and CDR2 YFSETQ. The CDR3 length is 12 residues. CDR3 bases: TGCGCCAGCAGCTGGGGGACAGATGAAGCTTTCTTT. Protein: CASSWGTDEAFF.

This clone was found a few times. This chain links TRBV5-4 with TRBJ2-1, with TRBD2 identical over 8 bases. The CDR3 contains 18 residues. The germline gives CDR1 SGHNT, CDR2 YYREEE (reference sequence). The V gene end was trimmed by 4 bases and the J gene end by 3 bases; junction bases not matched to a gene: 15. The CDR3: CASSAAPAGGEYYNEQFF. The CDR3 DNA follows: TGTGCCAGCAGCGCCGCTCCGGCGGGGGGAGAGTACTACAATGAGCAGTTCTTC. Together with reference TRBV5-4 and TRBJ2-1, the CDR3 gives the full variable domain: ETGVTQSPTHLIKTRGQQVTLRCSSQSGHNTVSWYQQALGQGPQFIFQYYREEENGRGNFPPRFSGLQFPNYSSELNVNALELDDSALYLCASSAAPAGGEYYNEQFFGPGTRLTVL.

This clone was observed a handful of times. The CDR3: CASSESIQYF. For the CDR3, the DNA is TGTGCCAGCAGTGAGAGCATTCAGTACTTC. This chain links TRBV2 with TRBJ2-4; D unresolved. The germline CDR1 and CDR2 sequences are SNHLY and FYNNEI. The CDR3 spans 10 residues. Trimming pared 3 bases from V and 9 bases from J, leaving 3 bases between.

This clone turned up a few times. For the CDR3, the DNA is TGTGCCAGTAGTATAGATGGGTCGGGTGAGCAGTTCTTC. It translates to CASSIDGSGEQFF. V is TRBV19 and J is TRBJ2-1; the D is unclear. CDR3 length equals 13 residues. V was trimmed by 0 bases and J by 9 bases, leaving 9 bases between them. Germline CDR1 LNHDA, CDR2 SQIVND (reference sequence).

V gene TRBV6-1 combines with J gene TRBJ2-7; 8 bases match TRBD1. Trimming cost V 3 bases and J 7 bases; bases outside gene matches: 2. This CDR3 region has 12 residues. Per the germline V gene, CDR1 is MNHNS and CDR2 is SASEGT. CDR3 DNA: TGTGCCAGCAGTGACAGGACAGGGGAGCAGTACGTC. It translates to CASSDRTGEQYV.